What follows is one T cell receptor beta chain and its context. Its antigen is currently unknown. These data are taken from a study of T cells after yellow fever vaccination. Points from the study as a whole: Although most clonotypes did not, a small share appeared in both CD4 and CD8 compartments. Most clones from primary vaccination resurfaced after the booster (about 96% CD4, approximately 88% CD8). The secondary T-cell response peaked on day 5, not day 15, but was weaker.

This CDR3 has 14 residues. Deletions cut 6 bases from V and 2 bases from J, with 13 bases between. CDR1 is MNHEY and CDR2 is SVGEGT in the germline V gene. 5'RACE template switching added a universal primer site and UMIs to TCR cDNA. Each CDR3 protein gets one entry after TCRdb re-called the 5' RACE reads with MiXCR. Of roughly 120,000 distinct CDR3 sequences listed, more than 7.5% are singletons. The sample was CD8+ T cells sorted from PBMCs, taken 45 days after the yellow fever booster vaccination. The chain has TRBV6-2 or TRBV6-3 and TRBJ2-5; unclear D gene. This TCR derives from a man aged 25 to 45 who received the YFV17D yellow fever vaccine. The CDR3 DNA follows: TGTGCCAGCAGGGTTTGGAGAACACAAGAGACCCAGTACTTC. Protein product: CASRVWRTQETQYF.